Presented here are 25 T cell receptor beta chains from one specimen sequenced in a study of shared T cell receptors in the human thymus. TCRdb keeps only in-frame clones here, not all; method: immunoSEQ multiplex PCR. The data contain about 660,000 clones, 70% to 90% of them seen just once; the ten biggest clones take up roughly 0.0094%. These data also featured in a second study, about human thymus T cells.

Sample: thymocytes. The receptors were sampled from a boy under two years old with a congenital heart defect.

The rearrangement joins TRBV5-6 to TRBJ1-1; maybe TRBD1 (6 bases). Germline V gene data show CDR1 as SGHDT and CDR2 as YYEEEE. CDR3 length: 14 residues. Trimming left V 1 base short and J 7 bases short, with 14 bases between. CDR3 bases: TGTGCCAGCAGCTTGCGCAGGGGATTTGGTGAAGCTTTCTTT. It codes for CASSLRRGFGEAFF.

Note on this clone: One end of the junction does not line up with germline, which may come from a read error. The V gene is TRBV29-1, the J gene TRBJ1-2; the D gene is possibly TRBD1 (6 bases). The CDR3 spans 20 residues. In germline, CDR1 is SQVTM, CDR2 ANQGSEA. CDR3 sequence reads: CSFEDARGQKITPRHYGYTF. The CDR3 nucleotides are TGCAGCTTTGAGGACGCCAGGGGACAAAAAATCACTCCCCGGCACTATGGCTACACCTTC. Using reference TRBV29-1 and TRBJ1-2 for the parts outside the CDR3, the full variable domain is SAVISQKPSRDICQRGTSLTIQCQVDSQVTMMFWYRQQPGQSLTLIATANQGSEATYESGFVIDKFPISRPNLTFSTLTVSNMSPEDSSIYLCSFEDARGQKITPRHYGYTFGSGTRLTVV.

As DNA, the CDR3 is TGTGCCATGGGGGGAGTAAATGAAAAACTGTTTTTT. It specifies CAMGGVNEKLFF. This chain uses TRBV30 with TRBJ1-4; D perhaps matches TRBD1 (5 bases). V dropped 8 bases and J dropped 5 bases, with 12 bases sitting between them. The germline CDR1 and CDR2 sequences are GTSNPN and SVGIG (reference sequence). The CDR3 contains 12 residues.

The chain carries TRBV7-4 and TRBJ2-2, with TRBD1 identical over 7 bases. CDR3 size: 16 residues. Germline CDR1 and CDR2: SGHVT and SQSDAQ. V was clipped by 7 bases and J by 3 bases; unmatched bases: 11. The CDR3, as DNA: TGTGCCAGCATTTCACCTGGACAGGAACACACCGGGGAGCTGTTTTTT. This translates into CASISPGQEHTGELFF.

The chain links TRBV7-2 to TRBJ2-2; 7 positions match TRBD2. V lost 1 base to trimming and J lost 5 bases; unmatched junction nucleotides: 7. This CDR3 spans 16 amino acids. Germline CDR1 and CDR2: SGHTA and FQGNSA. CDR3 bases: TGTGCCAGCAGCTTAGTATGGGGAGCGGGAACCGGGGAGCTGTTTTTT. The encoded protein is CASSLVWGAGTGELFF.

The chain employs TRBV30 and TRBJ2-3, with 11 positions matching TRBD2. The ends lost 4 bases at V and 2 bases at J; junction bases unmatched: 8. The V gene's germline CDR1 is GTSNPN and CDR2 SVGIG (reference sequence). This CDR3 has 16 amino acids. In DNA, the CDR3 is TGTGCCTGGATCGTAGCGGGAGGGCCGACCACAGATACGCAGTATTTT. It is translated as CAWIVAGGPTTDTQYF.

CDR3 region: CASSQEGQMNTEAFF. Written as DNA, the CDR3 is TGCGCCAGCAGCCAAGAGGGGCAGATGAACACTGAAGCTTTCTTT. The genes are TRBV4-1 and TRBJ1-1, with D possibly being TRBD1 (5 bases). Germline V CDR1 and CDR2: MGHRA, YSYEKL. Trimming removed 0 bases from V and 0 bases from J, with 8 bases in between. This CDR3 comprises 15 residues.

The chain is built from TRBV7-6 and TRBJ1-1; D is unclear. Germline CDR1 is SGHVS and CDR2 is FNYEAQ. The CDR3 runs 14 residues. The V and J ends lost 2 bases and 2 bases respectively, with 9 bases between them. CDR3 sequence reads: CASSLSRLNTEAFF. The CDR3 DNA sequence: TGTGCCAGCAGCTTAAGCAGGCTTAACACTGAAGCTTTCTTT.

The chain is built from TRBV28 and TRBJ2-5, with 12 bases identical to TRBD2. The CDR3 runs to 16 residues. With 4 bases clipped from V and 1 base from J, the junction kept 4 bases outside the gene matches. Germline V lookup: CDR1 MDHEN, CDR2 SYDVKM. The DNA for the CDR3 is TGTGCCAGCAGTTCCGGACTAGCGGGGTCCCAAGAGACCCAGTACTTC. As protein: CASSSGLAGSQETQYF.

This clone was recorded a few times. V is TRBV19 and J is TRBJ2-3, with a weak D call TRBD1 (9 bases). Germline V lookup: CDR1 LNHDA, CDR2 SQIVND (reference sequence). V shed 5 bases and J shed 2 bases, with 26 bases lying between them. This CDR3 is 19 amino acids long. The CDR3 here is CASSLAGQGKPPYTDTQYF. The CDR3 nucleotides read TGTGCCAGTAGTTTAGCGGGACAGGGAAAACCACCATACACAGATACGCAGTATTTT.

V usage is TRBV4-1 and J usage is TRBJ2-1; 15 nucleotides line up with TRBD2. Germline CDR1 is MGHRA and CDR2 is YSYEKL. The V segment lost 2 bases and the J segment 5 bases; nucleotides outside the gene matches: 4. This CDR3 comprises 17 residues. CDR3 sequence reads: CASSQYGTSGGHNEQFF. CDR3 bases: TGCGCCAGCAGCCAATATGGGACTAGCGGGGGGCACAATGAGCAGTTCTTC.

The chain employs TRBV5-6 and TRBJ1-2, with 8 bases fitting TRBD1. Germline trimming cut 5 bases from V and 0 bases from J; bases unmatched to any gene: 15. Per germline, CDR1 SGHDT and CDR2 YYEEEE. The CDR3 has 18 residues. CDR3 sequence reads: CASSSHVSEDRANYGYTF. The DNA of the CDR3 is TGTGCCAGCAGTTCTCACGTATCCGAGGACAGGGCTAACTATGGCTACACCTTC.

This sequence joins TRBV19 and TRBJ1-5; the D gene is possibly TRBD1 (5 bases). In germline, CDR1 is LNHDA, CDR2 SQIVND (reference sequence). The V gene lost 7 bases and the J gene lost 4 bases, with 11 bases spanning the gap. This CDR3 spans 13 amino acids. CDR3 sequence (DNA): TGTGCCAGTAACGTTGGGGGGAATCAGCCCCAGCATTTT. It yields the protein CASNVGGNQPQHF.

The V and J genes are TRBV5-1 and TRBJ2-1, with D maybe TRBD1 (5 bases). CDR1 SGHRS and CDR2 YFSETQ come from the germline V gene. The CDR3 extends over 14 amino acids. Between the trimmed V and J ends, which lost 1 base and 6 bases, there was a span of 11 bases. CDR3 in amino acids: CASSLKIRGNEQFF. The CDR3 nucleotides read TGCGCCAGCAGCTTGAAAATAAGGGGCAATGAGCAGTTCTTC.

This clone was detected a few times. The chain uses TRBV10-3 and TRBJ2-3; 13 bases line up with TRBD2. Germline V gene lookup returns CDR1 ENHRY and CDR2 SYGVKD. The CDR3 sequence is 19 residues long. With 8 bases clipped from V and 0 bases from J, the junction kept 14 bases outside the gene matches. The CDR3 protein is CAIRIARLAGGTSTDTQYF. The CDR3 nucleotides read TGTGCCATCCGAATAGCGAGACTAGCGGGGGGTACTAGCACAGATACGCAGTATTTT.

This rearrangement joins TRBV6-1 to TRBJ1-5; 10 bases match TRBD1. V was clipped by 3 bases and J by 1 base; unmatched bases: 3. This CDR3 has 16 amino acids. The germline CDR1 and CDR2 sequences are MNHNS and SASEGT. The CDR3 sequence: CASSEGTGESNQPQHF. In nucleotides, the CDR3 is TGTGCCAGCAGTGAGGGGACAGGGGAAAGCAATCAGCCCCAGCATTTT.

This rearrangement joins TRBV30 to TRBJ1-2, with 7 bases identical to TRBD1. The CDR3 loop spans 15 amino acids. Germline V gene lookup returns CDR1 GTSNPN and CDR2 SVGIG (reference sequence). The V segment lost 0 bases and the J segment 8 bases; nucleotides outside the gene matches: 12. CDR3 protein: CAWSVEGALSLGYTF. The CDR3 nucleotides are TGTGCCTGGAGTGTAGAGGGGGCCCTCAGCTTGGGCTACACCTTC.

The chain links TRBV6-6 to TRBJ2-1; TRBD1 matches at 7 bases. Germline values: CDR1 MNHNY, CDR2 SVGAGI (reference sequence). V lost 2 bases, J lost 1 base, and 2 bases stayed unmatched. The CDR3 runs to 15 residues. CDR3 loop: CASSYTGASYNEQFF. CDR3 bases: TGTGCCAGCAGTTACACAGGGGCATCCTACAATGAGCAGTTCTTC.

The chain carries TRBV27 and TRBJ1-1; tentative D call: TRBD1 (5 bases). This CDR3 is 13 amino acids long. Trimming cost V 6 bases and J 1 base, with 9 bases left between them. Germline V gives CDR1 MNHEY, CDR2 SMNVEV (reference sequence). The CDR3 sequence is CASRRTKNTEAFF. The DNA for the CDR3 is TGTGCCAGCAGAAGGACAAAGAACACTGAAGCTTTCTTT.

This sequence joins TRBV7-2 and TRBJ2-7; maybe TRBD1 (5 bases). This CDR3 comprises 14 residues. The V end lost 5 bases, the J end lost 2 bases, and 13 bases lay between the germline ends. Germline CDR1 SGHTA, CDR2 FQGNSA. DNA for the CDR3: TGTGCCAGCAGCCATATTGGACAAGCCTACGAGCAGTACTTC. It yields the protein CASSHIGQAYEQYF.

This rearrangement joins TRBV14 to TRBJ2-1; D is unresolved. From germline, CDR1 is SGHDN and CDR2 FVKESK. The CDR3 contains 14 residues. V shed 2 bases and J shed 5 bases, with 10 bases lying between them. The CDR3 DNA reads TGTGCCAGCAGCCAATCCGCACTGCACAATGAGCAGTTCTTC. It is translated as CASSQSALHNEQFF.

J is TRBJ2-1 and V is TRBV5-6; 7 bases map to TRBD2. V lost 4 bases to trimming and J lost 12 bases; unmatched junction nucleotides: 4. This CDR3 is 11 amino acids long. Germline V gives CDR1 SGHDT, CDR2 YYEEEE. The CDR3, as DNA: TGTGCCAGCAGCATTGGACTAGTGCAGTTCTTC. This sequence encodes CASSIGLVQFF.

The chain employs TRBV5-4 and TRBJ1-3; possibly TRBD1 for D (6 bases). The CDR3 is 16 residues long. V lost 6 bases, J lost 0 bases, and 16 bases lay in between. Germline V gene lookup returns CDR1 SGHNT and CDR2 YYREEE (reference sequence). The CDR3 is CASTWGGANSGNTIYF. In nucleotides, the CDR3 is TGTGCCAGCACCTGGGGGGGGGCCAACTCTGGAAACACCATATATTTT. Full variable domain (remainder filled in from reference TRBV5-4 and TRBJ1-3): ETGVTQSPTHLIKTRGQQVTLRCSSQSGHNTVSWYQQALGQGPQFIFQYYREEENGRGNFPPRFSGLQFPNYSSELNVNALELDDSALYLCASTWGGANSGNTIYFGEGSWLTVV.

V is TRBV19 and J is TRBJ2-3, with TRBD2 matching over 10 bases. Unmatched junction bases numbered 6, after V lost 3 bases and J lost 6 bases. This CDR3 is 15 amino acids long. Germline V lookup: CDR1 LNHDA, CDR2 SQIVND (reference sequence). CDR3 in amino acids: CASSIQREGWDTQYF. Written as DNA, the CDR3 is TGTGCCAGTAGTATCCAGCGGGAGGGTTGGGATACGCAGTATTTT.

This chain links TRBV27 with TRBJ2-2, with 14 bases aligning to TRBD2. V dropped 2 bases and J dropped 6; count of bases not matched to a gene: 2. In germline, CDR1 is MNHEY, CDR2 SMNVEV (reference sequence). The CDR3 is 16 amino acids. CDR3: CASSLVTSGGAGELFF. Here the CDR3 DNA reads TGTGCCAGCAGTTTAGTGACTAGCGGGGGGGCCGGGGAGCTGTTTTTT.